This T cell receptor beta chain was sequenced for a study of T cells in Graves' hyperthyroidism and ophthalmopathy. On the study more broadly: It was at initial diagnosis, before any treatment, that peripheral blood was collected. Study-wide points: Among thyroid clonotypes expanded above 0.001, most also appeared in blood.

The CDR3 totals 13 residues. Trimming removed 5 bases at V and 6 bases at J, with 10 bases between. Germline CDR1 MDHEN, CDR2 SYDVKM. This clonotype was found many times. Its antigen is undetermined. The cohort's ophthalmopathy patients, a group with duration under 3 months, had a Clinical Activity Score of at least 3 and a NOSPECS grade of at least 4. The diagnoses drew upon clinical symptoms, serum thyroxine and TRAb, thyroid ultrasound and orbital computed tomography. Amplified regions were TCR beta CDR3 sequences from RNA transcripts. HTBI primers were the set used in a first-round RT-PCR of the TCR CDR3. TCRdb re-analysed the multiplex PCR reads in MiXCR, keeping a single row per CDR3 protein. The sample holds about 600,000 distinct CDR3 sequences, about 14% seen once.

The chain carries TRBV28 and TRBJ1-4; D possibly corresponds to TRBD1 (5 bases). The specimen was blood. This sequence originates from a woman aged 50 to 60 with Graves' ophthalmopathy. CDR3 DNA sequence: TGTGCCAGCAGTACCGGGGCGGATGAAAAACTGTTTTTT. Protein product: CASSTGADEKLFF.